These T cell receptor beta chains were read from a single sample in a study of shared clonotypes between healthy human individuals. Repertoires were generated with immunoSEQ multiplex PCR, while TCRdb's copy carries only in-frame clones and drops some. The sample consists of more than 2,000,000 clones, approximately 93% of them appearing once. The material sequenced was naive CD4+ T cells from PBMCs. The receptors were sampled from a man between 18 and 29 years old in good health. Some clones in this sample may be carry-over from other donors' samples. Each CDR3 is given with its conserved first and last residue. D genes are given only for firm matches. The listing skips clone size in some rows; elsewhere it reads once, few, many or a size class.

cdr3_nt: TGTGCCAGCAGTTTAGAGCCGAATTTTTACAATGAGCAGTTCTTC
cdr3_aa: CASSLEPNFYNEQFF
d_call: -
clone_size: -
j_call: TRBJ2-1
v_call: TRBV27

cdr3_nt: TGTGCCAGCAGTGAAATGAACTGGGCCGGCCCCCAACGCTACAATGAGCAGTTCTTC
cdr3_aa: CASSEMNWAGPQRYNEQFF
d_call: -
clone_size: -
j_call: TRBJ2-1
v_call: TRBV6-1

cdr3_nt: TGCGCCAGCAGCCAAGATAAATCTGAGGAGCAGTACTTC
cdr3_aa: CASSQDKSEEQYF
d_call: -
clone_size: -
j_call: TRBJ2-7
v_call: TRBV4-3

cdr3_nt: TGTGCCATCAGTGAGTCGTACAGCAATCAGCCCCAGCATTTT
cdr3_aa: CAISESYSNQPQHF
d_call: -
clone_size: -
j_call: TRBJ1-5
v_call: TRBV10-3

cdr3_nt: TGTGCCAGCAGCTTAGGGCTCGGCACAGATACGCAGTATTTT
cdr3_aa: CASSLGLGTDTQYF
d_call: -
clone_size: -
j_call: TRBJ2-3
v_call: TRBV11-2

cdr3_nt: TGTGCCAGCAGGGACGGGAGGGCCTACGAGCAGTACTTC
cdr3_aa: CASRDGRAYEQYF
d_call: TRBD2
clone_size: -
j_call: TRBJ2-7
v_call: TRBV6-1

cdr3_nt: TGTGCCATCAGGGGACAGGGGGTCTCCTACGAGCAGTACTTC
cdr3_aa: CAIRGQGVSYEQYF
d_call: TRBD1
clone_size: -
j_call: TRBJ2-7
v_call: TRBV10-3

cdr3_nt: TGCGCCAGCAGCTTGCCTGACAGCCGGGAGCTGTTTTTT
cdr3_aa: CASSLPDSRELFF
d_call: -
clone_size: -
j_call: TRBJ2-2
v_call: TRBV5-1

cdr3_nt: TGCGCCAGCAGCTTGGGGGCTTCAGATACGCAGTATTTT
cdr3_aa: CASSLGASDTQYF
d_call: -
clone_size: once
j_call: TRBJ2-3
v_call: TRBV5-1

cdr3_nt: TGTGCCAGCAGTTTAGGACACCCCTACGAGCAGTACTTC
cdr3_aa: CASSLGHPYEQYF
d_call: -
clone_size: -
j_call: TRBJ2-7
v_call: TRBV28

cdr3_nt: TGTGCCAGCAGTTACTCAGTAAATAGCGGTACAGATACGCAGTATTTT
cdr3_aa: CASSYSVNSGTDTQYF
d_call: -
clone_size: -
j_call: TRBJ2-3
v_call: TRBV6-5

cdr3_nt: TGTGCCAGCTCACGGGACAGCTTGTACGAGCAGTACTTC
cdr3_aa: CASSRDSLYEQYF
d_call: TRBD1
clone_size: -
j_call: TRBJ2-7
v_call: TRBV18

cdr3_nt: TGTGCCAGCAGGTTACAGGGGTCTCGGAATTCACCCCTCCACTTT
cdr3_aa: CASRLQGSRNSPLHF
d_call: TRBD1
clone_size: -
j_call: TRBJ1-6
v_call: TRBV28

cdr3_nt: TGTGCCAGCTCACCACCGGGTTCCCACAGGAACACTGAAGCTTTCTTT
cdr3_aa: CASSPPGSHRNTEAFF
d_call: -
clone_size: -
j_call: TRBJ1-1
v_call: TRBV18

cdr3_nt: TGTGCCAGCAGTTTATACGGGAACACCGGGGAGCTGTTTTTT
cdr3_aa: CASSLYGNTGELFF
d_call: -
clone_size: -
j_call: TRBJ2-2
v_call: TRBV28

cdr3_nt: TGTGCCAGCAGTGAAGCGAATACGGCCTATGGCTACACCTTC
cdr3_aa: CASSEANTAYGYTF
d_call: -
clone_size: -
j_call: TRBJ1-2
v_call: TRBV2

cdr3_nt: TGTGCCAGCAGTAGCCGGGACAGGGAATTAGGCTACACCGGGGAGCTGTTTTTT
cdr3_aa: CASSSRDRELGYTGELFF
d_call: TRBD1
clone_size: once
j_call: TRBJ2-2
v_call: TRBV5-8

cdr3_nt: TGTGCCAGCAGCCAGGACAGGGGGCTCGACGAGCAGTACTTC
cdr3_aa: CASSQDRGLDEQYF
d_call: TRBD1
clone_size: -
j_call: TRBJ2-7
v_call: TRBV5-4

cdr3_nt: TGTGCCAGCAGCGTAGTCGGAGGATTGGAGGTGGAGCAGTACTTC
cdr3_aa: CASSVVGGLEVEQYF
d_call: -
clone_size: -
j_call: TRBJ2-7
v_call: TRBV9

cdr3_nt: TGTGCCAGCAGCTCGGGACTTTCCGACAATGAGCAGTTCTTC
cdr3_aa: CASSSGLSDNEQFF
d_call: -
clone_size: -
j_call: TRBJ2-1
v_call: TRBV7-3

cdr3_nt: TGTGCCAGCACACAGGAGACTAATGAAAAACTGTTTTTT
cdr3_aa: CASTQETNEKLFF
d_call: -
clone_size: -
j_call: TRBJ1-4
v_call: TRBV2

cdr3_nt: TGCGCCAGCAGCCAAGTCGAGATCGGGGAAACACCCCTCCACTTT
cdr3_aa: CASSQVEIGETPLHF
d_call: -
clone_size: -
j_call: TRBJ1-6
v_call: TRBV4-1

cdr3_nt: TGTGCCAGCAGTTCGCCTAGACTCTACGGACAGGGGGAGACCCAGTACTTC
cdr3_aa: CASSSPRLYGQGETQYF
d_call: TRBD1
clone_size: -
j_call: TRBJ2-5
v_call: TRBV28